The TCR beta chain described here comes from a study of shared clonotypes between healthy human individuals. Produced via immunoSEQ multiplex PCR; TCRdb's table is partial and in-frame only. The sample has around 600,000 clones, approximately 95% seen once. This clone was found once. Its target is not known. CDR3 length equals 13 residues. The germline V gene encodes CDR1 SQVTM and CDR2 ANQGSEA. V shed 0 bases and J shed 6 bases, with 11 bases lying between them. Naive-designated CD8 cells lacked CD45RO, were positively enriched for CCR7, and omitted terminally differentiated effector memory CD45RA+ cells. Study outcomes and limitations: How much donors shared clonotypes was expected to be affected by sequencing depth. Larger richness was generally estimated for naive than memory subsets. The sharing of approximately 5.1% of naive CD4 clonotypes was seen across a handful of donors. Though the depth was large, rarefaction showed that sorted-subset sequencing was incomplete.

Material: naive CD8+ T cells sorted from blood. The receptor was isolated from a woman in her 30s in good health. The V and J genes are TRBV29-1 and TRBJ1-2; D not resolved. As DNA, the CDR3 is TGCAGCGTTGAAGATGTCCCTAGGGATGGCTACACCTTC. It is translated as CSVEDVPRDGYTF.